Below are 5 T cell receptor beta chains sequenced from a single sample in a study of Graves' ophthalmopathy and Graves' hyperthyroidism. The study amplified TCR beta CDR3 regions using RNA transcripts. HTBI primers were used in a first-round RT-PCR, which preceded a second-round multiplex PCR. TCRdb reprocessed the multiplex PCR reads with MiXCR, giving one entry per CDR3 protein. The sample includes about 1.2 million distinct CDR3 sequences, approximately 35% of them seen just once. Sequencing was performed on peripheral blood or thyroid tissue (not recorded which). These receptor sequences come from an adult man with Graves' hyperthyroidism.

This chain connects TRBV7-9 to TRBJ2-2, with 7 bases identical to TRBD1. The CDR3 sequence is 15 residues long. V shed 5 bases, J shed 3 bases, and the junction held 6 bases outside the gene matches. CDR1 and CDR2 from the germline V gene are SEHNR and FQNEAQ (reference sequence). The CDR3 region has the DNA TGTGCCAGCAGCCGAGACAGGGTTTACACCGGGGAGCTGTTTTTT. Amino acids: CASSRDRVYTGELFF.

This chain uses TRBV10-3 with TRBJ2-5; the match to TRBD2 covers 13 bases. Trimming cost V 0 bases and J 2 bases; bases outside gene matches: 9. Germline V gene lookup returns CDR1 ENHRY and CDR2 SYGVKD. The CDR3 contains 19 residues. The CDR3 region has the DNA TGTGCCATCAGTGAGTCGGGGACTAGCGGGAACCCAAGACAAGAGACCCAGTACTTC. This sequence encodes CAISESGTSGNPRQETQYF.

This clonotype turned up a few times. The chain employs TRBV20-1 and TRBJ1-5; the D is unclear. The V end lost 1 base, the J end lost 2 bases, and 9 bases lay between the germline ends. This CDR3 is 14 amino acids long. In germline, CDR1 is DFQATT, CDR2 SNEGSKA (reference sequence). DNA for the CDR3: TGCAGTGCTAGAGCGTCCACCGGCAATCAGCCCCAGCATTTT. Its protein product is CSARASTGNQPQHF.

On this clonotype: A much larger clone is a single base away; this may be a read error. This chain joins TRBV19 and TRBJ1-6; D gene ambiguous. The germline V gene has CDR1 LNHDA and CDR2 SQIVND (reference sequence). The length of the CDR3 is 14 residues. CDR3 bases: TGTGCCAGTAGTATACTAGCGGAAAATTCACCCCCCCACTTT. Its translation is CASSILAENSPPHF.

This clonotype has more than one count but fewer than ten. J is TRBJ2-2 and V is TRBV5-1, with 8 bases lining up with TRBD2. Germline lookup yields CDR1 SGHRS and CDR2 YFSETQ. The CDR3 is 16 residues long. Trimming took 4 bases from V and 4 from J; bases not matched to a gene: 9. CDR3 coding DNA: TGCGCCAGCAGCCGGAAGGGCGGGAGGAGCACCGGGGAGCTGTTTTTT. It encodes CASSRKGGRSTGELFF. The full variable domain, in which reference TRBV5-1 and TRBJ2-2 provide the parts outside the CDR3, is KAGVTQTPRYLIKTRGQQVTLSCSPISGHRSVSWYQQTPGQGLQFLFEYFSETQRNKGNFPGRFSGRQFSNSRSEMNVSTLELGDSALYLCASSRKGGRSTGELFFGEGSRLTVL.